Presented here are 2 T cell receptor beta chains from one specimen sequenced in a study of blood T cell repertoires in COVID-19. The data were produced by immunoSEQ multiplex PCR, yet TCRdb's version contains in-frame clones alone and is incomplete. This sample has about 330,000 clones, with approximately 88% found just once. Sequencing was done on a sample of peripheral blood. The receptors originated from a man aged 25-45 years with COVID-19, enrolled during active disease.

This clone came up a few times. V is TRBV19 and J is TRBJ2-1; a weak D match, TRBD1 (6 bases). The V and J ends lost 0 bases and 3 bases respectively, with 9 bases between them. The CDR3 totals 15 residues. The germline gives CDR1 LNHDA, CDR2 SQIVND (reference sequence). The CDR3 here is CASSIEKDSYNEQFF. The CDR3, as DNA: TGTGCCAGTAGTATAGAGAAGGACAGCTACAATGAGCAGTTCTTC.

This clone has only a few counts. This sample includes further DNA sequences coding for the same CDR3. This sequence joins TRBV30 and TRBJ2-7, with D possibly matching TRBD1 (6 bases). Germline V CDR1 and CDR2: GTSNPN, SVGIG (reference sequence). Trimming pared 5 bases from V and 3 bases from J, leaving 14 bases between. This CDR3 comprises 13 residues. CDR3 in DNA: TGTGCCTGGGCCAGGGGCCCCAACTACGAGCAGTACTTC. Its protein is CAWARGPNYEQYF.